The 7 T cell receptor beta chains below all came from one sample that was sequenced in a study of read filtering for tumor transcriptome and immune sequencing (dated by TCRdb to 2019 to 2021). The run used an Illumina HiSeq 4000. Starting from approximately 0.4 ug RNA, TCR libraries were constructed with the Immunoverse kit using molecular barcoded adaptors that cover the alpha/delta and beta/gamma chains. TCRdb reanalyzed the raw reads on its own, using fastp at Q25 for trimming and MiXCR for clone calling, and kept in-frame beta chains. Under each unique CDR3 protein, matching rows form one entry showing the most common genes and DNA. Here the sample has 35,000 to 50,000 distinct CDR3 sequences; roughly an eighth occur a single time. The ten largest clonotypes hold 5.5% to 7% of the sample. The sample taken for sequencing was a population of CD138-negative cells sorted from bone marrow. What the cell subset or site label conveys for this sample: bone marrow mononuclear cells depleted of CD138+ plasma/myeloma cells by negative magnetic selection. The receptors shown here come from a donor over 35 with multiple myeloma.

This clonotype occurred many times. This may arise from a read error, as a much more abundant clone is one base away. Lacking the conserved final phenylalanine or tryptophan, this CDR3 likely reflects a read error. The rearrangement links TRBV29-1 to TRBJ2-3, with D perhaps given as TRBD1 or TRBD2 (6 bases each). V was clipped by 2 bases and J by 4 bases, with 13 bases between them. The CDR3 sequence is 14 residues long. Germline loops: CDR1 SQVTM, CDR2 ANQGSEA. The DNA of the CDR3 is TGCAGCGTTGAATTGAGGGGGGCGGCAGATACGCAGTATTTA. As protein: CSVELRGAADTQYL.

This clonotype was seen repeatedly, ten times or more. This chain joins TRBV7-3 and TRBJ2-1; TRBD2 matches at 7 bases. Looked up from germline, CDR1 is SGHTA and CDR2 is FQGTGA. This CDR3 region has 15 residues. Trimming cost V 1 base and J 4 bases; bases outside gene matches: 4. CDR3 DNA: TGTGCCAGCAGCTTAAAAGCGGGGCCTTACAATGAGCAGTTCTTC. Its translation: CASSLKAGPYNEQFF.

In its sample, this clonotype was seen many times. J is TRBJ2-5 and V is TRBV7-9, with D unresolved. V lost 3 bases and J lost 2, with 7 bases in between. CDR1 and CDR2 (germline): SEHNR, FQNEAQ (reference sequence). This CDR3 spans 13 amino acids. The CDR3 is CASSLPGQETQYF. CDR3 nucleotides: TGTGCCAGCAGCTTGCCAGGTCAAGAGACCCAGTACTTC.

This clonotype was seen at least ten times. The chain recombines TRBV20-1 with TRBJ2-1; 13 bases map to TRBD2. Trimming removed 4 bases from V and 7 bases from J; junction bases left unmatched: 4. The CDR3 extends over 14 amino acids. The germline V gene has CDR1 DFQATT and CDR2 SNEGSKA (reference sequence). DNA for the CDR3: TGCAGTGCTATCAAACTAGCGGGGGGGAATGAGCAGTTCTTC. The encoded protein is CSAIKLAGGNEQFF.

This clonotype was counted only a few times. The rearrangement links TRBV7-9 to TRBJ1-1, with D possibly being TRBD1 (5 bases). V shed 1 base and J shed 5 bases, with 20 bases lying between them. This CDR3 contains 17 residues. CDR1 is SEHNR and CDR2 is FQNEAQ in the germline V gene (reference sequence). DNA for the CDR3: TGTGCCAGCAGCTTAGTCCTTTCCGGGACCCGGGGAACTGAAGCTTTCTTT. It translates to CASSLVLSGTRGTEAFF.

There are many counts of this clonotype. A single base separates this from a much larger clone, so it may be a read error. The chain joins TRBV29-1 to TRBJ2-1; D remains ambiguous. CDR1 SQVTM and CDR2 ANQGSEA come from the germline V gene. The CDR3 runs to 14 residues. The chain's CDR3 is CSADGPSSYNGQFF. CDR3 DNA: TGCAGCGCCGACGGACCGAGCTCCTACAATGGGCAGTTCTTC.

V is TRBV20-1 and J is TRBJ1-1; D is uncertain. This CDR3 is built from 16 residues. V lost 6 bases and J lost 0, with 20 bases in between. Germline V gene sequence: CDR1 DFQATT, CDR2 SNEGSKA (reference sequence). CDR3 residues: CSAPWAGEKVNTEAFF. CDR3 coding DNA: TGCAGTGCCCCATGGGCCGGGGAAAAGGTGAACACTGAAGCTTTCTTT.